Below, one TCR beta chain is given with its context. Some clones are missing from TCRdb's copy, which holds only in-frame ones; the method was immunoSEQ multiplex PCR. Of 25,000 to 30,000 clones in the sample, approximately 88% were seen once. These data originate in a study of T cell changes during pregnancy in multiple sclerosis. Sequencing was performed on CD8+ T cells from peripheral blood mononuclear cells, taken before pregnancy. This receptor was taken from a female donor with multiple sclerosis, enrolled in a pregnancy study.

The CDR3 reads CASSVLSRGLAGELFF. In DNA, the CDR3 is TGTGCCAGCAGCGTTCTGTCCCGGGGTTTGGCCGGGGAGCTGTTTTTT. V is TRBV9 and J is TRBJ2-2; tentative D call: TRBD2 (5 bases). Trimming stripped 2 bases from V and 6 bases from J, with 17 bases between. Looked up from germline, CDR1 is SGDLS and CDR2 is YYNGEE. The CDR3 is made up of 16 amino acids.